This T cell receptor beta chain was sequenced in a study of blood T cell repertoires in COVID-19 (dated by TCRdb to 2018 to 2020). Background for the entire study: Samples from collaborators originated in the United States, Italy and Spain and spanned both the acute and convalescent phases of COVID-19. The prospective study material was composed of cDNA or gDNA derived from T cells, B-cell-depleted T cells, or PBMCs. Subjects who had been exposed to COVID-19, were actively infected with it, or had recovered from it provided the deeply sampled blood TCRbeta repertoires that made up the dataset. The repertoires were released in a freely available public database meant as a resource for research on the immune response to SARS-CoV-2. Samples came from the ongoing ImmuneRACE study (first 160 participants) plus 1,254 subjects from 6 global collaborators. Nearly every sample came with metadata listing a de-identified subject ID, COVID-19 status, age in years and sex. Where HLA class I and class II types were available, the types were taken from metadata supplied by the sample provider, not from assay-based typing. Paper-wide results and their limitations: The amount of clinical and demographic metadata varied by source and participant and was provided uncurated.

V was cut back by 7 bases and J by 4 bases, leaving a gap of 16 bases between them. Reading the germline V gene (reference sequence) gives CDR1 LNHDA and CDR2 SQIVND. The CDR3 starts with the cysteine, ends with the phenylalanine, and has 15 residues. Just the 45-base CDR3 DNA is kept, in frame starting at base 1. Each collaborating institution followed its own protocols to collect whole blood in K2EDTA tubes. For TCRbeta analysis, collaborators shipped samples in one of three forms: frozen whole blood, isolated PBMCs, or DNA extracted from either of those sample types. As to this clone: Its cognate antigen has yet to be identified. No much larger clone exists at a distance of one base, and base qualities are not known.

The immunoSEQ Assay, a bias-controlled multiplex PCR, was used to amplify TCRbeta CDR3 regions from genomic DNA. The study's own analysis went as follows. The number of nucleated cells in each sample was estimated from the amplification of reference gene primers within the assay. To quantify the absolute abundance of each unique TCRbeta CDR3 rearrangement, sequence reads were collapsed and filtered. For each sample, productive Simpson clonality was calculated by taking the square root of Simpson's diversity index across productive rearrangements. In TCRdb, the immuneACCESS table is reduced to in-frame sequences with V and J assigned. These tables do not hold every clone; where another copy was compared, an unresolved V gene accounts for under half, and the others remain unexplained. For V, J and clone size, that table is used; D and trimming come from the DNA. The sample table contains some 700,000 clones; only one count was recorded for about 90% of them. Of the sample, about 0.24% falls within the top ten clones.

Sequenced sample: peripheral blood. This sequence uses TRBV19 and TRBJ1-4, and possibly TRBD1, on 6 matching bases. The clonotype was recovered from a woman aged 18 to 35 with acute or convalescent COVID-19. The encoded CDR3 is CASKNREQFNEKLFF. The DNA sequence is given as TGTGCCAGTAAGAACAGGGAGCAATTTAATGAAAAACTGTTTTTT.